This T cell receptor (beta chain) was sequenced during a study of T-cell reconstitution after alpha-beta-depleted transplantation in children. Library preparation (for TCRbeta) was performed with unique molecular identifiers. MiXCR, applied by TCRdb to the PCR reads, yields one record per CDR3 protein. The sample lists roughly 570,000 distinct CDR3 sequences, 25% to 30% occurring once. This clonotype was counted only a few times. No antigen is known for it. Study-level findings and limits: Several hundred rapidly expanded clones from non-depleted graft cells reportedly supplied alpha-beta T cells about two months post-transplant. Newly produced T cells mostly provided counts and TCRbeta diversity after one year, as hyperexpanded clones declined. It was surviving recipient T cells and thymic progenitors that gave some patients high TCRbeta diversity at day 60.

The source material was PBMCs, sampled before TCRalphabeta/CD19-depleted stem cell transplant. The origin of this receptor is a boy in the first two years of life with Wiskott-Aldrich syndrome, due to receive a stem cell transplant.

DNA of the CDR3: TGTGCCAGCAGCTTAGGTGGACAGGTAATAGAGCAGTACTTC. Translation gives CASSLGGQVIEQYF. The rearrangement links TRBV7-9 to TRBJ2-7; 7 positions agree with TRBD1. Germline V gene data show CDR1 as SEHNR and CDR2 as FQNEAQ (reference sequence). V dropped 1 base and J dropped 7; count of bases not matched to a gene: 7. CDR3 length: 14 amino acids.